Following are 7 T cell receptor beta chains from one sample sequenced in a study of shared clonotypes between healthy human individuals. Some clones are missing from TCRdb's copy, which holds only in-frame ones; the method was immunoSEQ multiplex PCR. The sample includes roughly 2,000,000 clones, less than 95% of them seen just once. It was CD45RO-negative cells, positively selected for CCR7, that made up naive CD8 cells, with terminally differentiated effector memory CD45RA+ cells excluded. Source material: naive CD8+ T cells sorted from blood. Receptors originate from a man between 18 and 29 years old in good health.

This chain uses TRBV19 with TRBJ2-2, with 8 bases lining up with TRBD1. Germline CDR1 is LNHDA and CDR2 is SQIVND (reference sequence). The CDR3 is made up of 14 amino acids. V dropped 7 bases and J dropped 4; count of bases not matched to a gene: 5. The CDR3 DNA reads as TGTGCCAGTACCAGGACAGGGACCACCGGGGAGCTGTTTTTT. Protein sequence: CASTRTGTTGELFF.

The genes are TRBV28 and TRBJ1-5; a possible D gene is TRBD1 (6 bases). CDR3 length equals 15 residues. V lost 5 bases and J 6 bases, leaving 17 bases between the germline ends. Germline CDR1 is MDHEN and CDR2 is SYDVKM. In nucleotides, the CDR3 is TGTGCCAGCAGTCCCATACAGGGTCGGCGTCAGCCCCAGCATTTT. It translates to CASSPIQGRRQPQHF.

The rearrangement links TRBV11-3 to TRBJ2-2; D gene uncertain. This CDR3 region has 14 residues. V was shortened by 5 bases and J by 1 base, with 8 bases between the two germline ends. Germline V gene sequence: CDR1 SGHNT, CDR2 YENEEA. This CDR3 reads CASSADWNTGELFF. For the CDR3, the DNA is TGTGCCAGCAGCGCAGACTGGAACACCGGGGAGCTGTTTTTT.

As regards this clone: Other DNA sequences in this specimen translate into the identical CDR3. The rearrangement links TRBV5-1 to TRBJ1-1; D is unclear. V lost 0 bases to trimming and J lost 3 bases, with 9 bases between them. The CDR3 extends over 14 amino acids. The V gene's germline CDR1 is SGHRS and CDR2 YFSETQ. The CDR3 here is CASSLAPGYTEAFF. As DNA, the CDR3 is TGCGCCAGCAGCTTGGCTCCGGGGTACACTGAAGCTTTCTTT.

Notes on this clone: Other DNA sequences from this sample encode an identical CDR3 as well. This chain connects TRBV6-5 to TRBJ2-2; 9 nucleotides line up with TRBD1. Germline CDR1 and CDR2: MNHEY and SVGAGI. After removal of 1 base from V and 4 bases from J, the junction contained 1 base not matched to a gene. The CDR3 runs to 15 residues. Here the CDR3 reads CASSYLTGGTGELFF. In nucleotides, the CDR3 is TGTGCCAGCAGTTACTTGACAGGGGGCACCGGGGAGCTGTTTTTT.

This clone was seen just once. This chain connects TRBV11-1 to TRBJ1-1, with TRBD1 as a possible D gene (5 bases). In germline, CDR1 is SGHAT, CDR2 FQDESV (reference sequence). Trimming removed 5 bases from V and 5 bases from J, with 15 bases in between. This CDR3 is built from 14 residues. DNA for the CDR3: TGTGCCAGCAGCCTAGGACGTGGGGGGACTGAAGCTTTCTTT. Its protein product is CASSLGRGGTEAFF.

V and J are TRBV30 and TRBJ2-5; 8 nucleotides line up with TRBD2. With V trimmed by 4 bases and J by 2 bases, 6 bases remained unmatched. The CDR3 is 14 residues long. The germline gives CDR1 GTSNPN, CDR2 SVGIG (reference sequence). In DNA form, the CDR3 reads TGTGCCTGGACCGCCCGCGGGGGGCAAGAGACCCAGTACTTC. This sequence encodes CAWTARGGQETQYF.